This is a list of T cell receptor beta chains from one sample in a study of blood T cells in healthy people across ages. MiXCR was run by TCRdb on the 5' RACE reads, yielding one entry per CDR3 protein. The table lists about 580,000 distinct CDR3 sequences, about 45% of them singletons. The specimen sequenced was blood. These receptor sequences come from an elderly man in good health. Both conserved end residues are part of each CDR3. Fields, in order: J gene, clone size, V gene, D gene, CDR3 protein, CDR3 DNA. The D gene is left open where the match is weak. The size entry is marked missing in some rows and otherwise reads once, few, many or a size class.

>TRBJ1-1|few|TRBV12-3/TRBV12-4|NA
CASRQGANTEAFF
TGTGCCAGCAGGCAAGGAGCAAACACTGAAGCTTTCTTT
>TRBJ2-5|NA|TRBV7-2|TRBD2
CASSLVSSGAQETQYF
TGTGCCAGCAGCTTAGTCTCTAGCGGGGCTCAAGAGACCCAGTACTTC
>TRBJ2-7|NA|TRBV7-2|NA
CASSVRGTGYGQYF
TGTGCCAGCAGCGTACGAGGGACTGGGTACGGGCAGTACTTC
>TRBJ1-6|NA|TRBV20-1|NA
CSCPGSYNSPLHF
TGCAGCTGCCCTGGTTCCTATAATTCACCCCTCCACTTT
>TRBJ2-5|NA|TRBV20-1|NA
CSSLTAGETQYF
TGCAGTTCCTTAACGGCAGGAGAGACCCAGTACTTC
>TRBJ1-2|NA|TRBV3-1|NA
CASQPAADVGYTF
TGTGCCAGCCAGCCAGCGGCAGACGTGGGCTACACCTTC
>TRBJ2-5|few|TRBV7-2|NA
CASSLAWDQEQYF
TGTGCCAGCAGCTTAGCTTGGGACCAAGAGCAGTACTTC
>TRBJ2-3|NA|TRBV4-3|NA
CASSQGPRTDTQYF
TGCGCCAGCAGCCAAGGACCGCGTACAGATACGCAGTATTTT
>TRBJ2-1|NA|TRBV5-1|TRBD2
CASSPGTSGSYNEQFF
TGCGCCAGCAGCCCCGGGACTAGCGGCTCCTACAATGAGCAGTTCTTC
>TRBJ2-5|NA|TRBV5-1|TRBD1
CASSLAPGTEETQYF
TGCGCTAGCAGCTTGGCCCCCGGGACAGAGGAGACCCAGTACTTC
>TRBJ1-2|NA|TRBV28|TRBD1
CASSFGTGVNGYTF
TGTGCCAGCAGTTTTGGCACAGGGGTAAATGGCTACACCTTC
>TRBJ2-1|NA|TRBV14|TRBD2
CASSQRAGVKFF
TGTGCCAGCAGCCAAAGGGCGGGGGTAAAGTTCTTC
>TRBJ2-7|few|TRBV7-2|TRBD2
CASSATSGRNEQYF
TGTGCCAGCAGCGCGACTAGCGGGAGGAACGAGCAGTACTTC